This TCR beta chain originates from a study of T cell changes during pregnancy in multiple sclerosis. This CDR3 is 15 amino acids long. The germline V gene has CDR1 SGHDT and CDR2 YYEEEE. V was clipped by 1 base and J by 4 bases, with 14 bases between them. Method: immunoSEQ multiplex PCR; TCRdb's copy keeps in-frame clones and lacks some. The table lists about 100,000 clones, 92% of them singletons. The receptor comes from a female donor with multiple sclerosis, enrolled in a pregnancy study. The source was peripheral blood, collected after pregnancy. The chain links TRBV5-6 to TRBJ1-2; maybe TRBD1 (6 bases). The DNA of the CDR3 is TGTGCCAGCAGCTTGAAGGGACAAGGCGTCTATGGCTACACCTTC. Its protein is CASSLKGQGVYGYTF. The full variable domain, its missing parts supplied by reference TRBV5-6 and TRBJ1-2, is DAGVTQSPTHLIKTRGQQVTLRCSPKSGHDTVSWYQQALGQGPQFIFQYYEEEERQRGNFPDRFSGHQFPNYSSELNVNALLLGDSALYLCASSLKGQGVYGYTFGSGTRLTVV.